The rows below give T cell receptor beta chains drawn from one sample of a study of blood T cell repertoires in COVID-19. TCRdb's copy holds only in-frame clones and misses some; the assay was immunoSEQ multiplex PCR. Seen here are about 160,000 clones, approximately 85% observed once, and the top ten hold approximately 7.6%. Material for sequencing was peripheral blood. Receptors originate from a woman between 55 and 75 years old with COVID-19, enrolled during active disease. Both conserved end residues are part of each CDR3. The D gene is left open where the match is weak. Not all rows give a size; the values are once, few, many and, for expanded clones, a class.

J gene: TRBJ2-3
clone size: once
D gene: TRBD1
V gene: TRBV4-2
CDR3 DNA: TGTGCCAGCAGCCAACCTACCCGGACAGGGGTTGATACGCAGTATTTT
CDR3 protein: CASSQPTRTGVDTQYF

J gene: TRBJ1-5
clone size: few
D gene: TRBD1
V gene: TRBV6-2/TRBV6-3
CDR3 DNA: TGTGCCAGCAGTTACTGGACAGGGGGCAATCAGCCCCAGCATTTT
CDR3 protein: CASSYWTGGNQPQHF

J gene: TRBJ2-3
clone size: .
D gene: TRBD2
V gene: TRBV18
CDR3 DNA: TGTGCCAGCTCACCCCTTGGACTAGCGGGAGGGCCGAGGGATACGCAGTATTTT
CDR3 protein: CASSPLGLAGGPRDTQYF

J gene: TRBJ2-1
clone size: once
D gene: .
V gene: TRBV18
CDR3 DNA: TGTGCCAGCTCACTCGGTACTAGCCTACGAAACAATGAGCAGTTCTTC
CDR3 protein: CASSLGTSLRNNEQFF

J gene: TRBJ1-4
clone size: .
D gene: TRBD1
V gene: TRBV6-1
CDR3 DNA: TGTGCCAGCAGTGAAGCGGCAGGGGGCGAAAAACTGTTTTTT
CDR3 protein: CASSEAAGGEKLFF

J gene: TRBJ2-7
clone size: .
D gene: TRBD1
V gene: TRBV30
CDR3 DNA: TGTGCCTGGACCCGGGGACAGGGGGCTTACGAGCAGTACTTC
CDR3 protein: CAWTRGQGAYEQYF

J gene: TRBJ1-3
clone size: .
D gene: .
V gene: TRBV21-1
CDR3 DNA: TGTGCCAGCAGCACCGCCATGGCCCTTCGCCCTGGAAACACCATATATTTT
CDR3 protein: CASSTAMALRPGNTIYF

J gene: TRBJ1-5
clone size: .
D gene: TRBD1
V gene: TRBV27
CDR3 DNA: TGTGCCAGCAGTTCTTCATCCCTTACAGGGGGCGCGACCCAGCATTTT
CDR3 protein: CASSSSSLTGGATQHF

J gene: TRBJ1-2
clone size: .
D gene: .
V gene: TRBV28
CDR3 DNA: TGTGCCAGCAGGTGGGGGGATCTCGGCTATGGCTACACCTTC
CDR3 protein: CASRWGDLGYGYTF

J gene: TRBJ2-1
clone size: .
D gene: TRBD2
V gene: TRBV29-1
CDR3 DNA: TGCAGCGTTGACGGCGGGAGTATATATGAGCAGTTCTTC
CDR3 protein: CSVDGGSIYEQFF

J gene: TRBJ1-5
clone size: .
D gene: .
V gene: TRBV2
CDR3 DNA: TGTGCCAGCAGTGCGCAAGGCGGTCAGCCCCAGCATTTT
CDR3 protein: CASSAQGGQPQHF

J gene: TRBJ1-2
clone size: .
D gene: TRBD1
V gene: TRBV2
CDR3 DNA: TGTGCCAGCACAGGGGTGGGACAGTCCTATGGCTACACCTTC
CDR3 protein: CASTGVGQSYGYTF

J gene: TRBJ1-1
clone size: .
D gene: TRBD1
V gene: TRBV7-6
CDR3 DNA: TGTGCCAGCTCAGGACAGGGGAACACTGAAGCTTTCTTT
CDR3 protein: CASSGQGNTEAFF

J gene: TRBJ1-3
clone size: .
D gene: .
V gene: TRBV7-6
CDR3 DNA: TGTGCCAGCAGCTTAGGTGGTCGGGGGTATGGAAACACCATATATTTT
CDR3 protein: CASSLGGRGYGNTIYF

J gene: TRBJ2-3
clone size: .
D gene: .
V gene: TRBV30
CDR3 DNA: TGTGCCTGGGCCCCCGGGGGTGAAATAGATACGCAGTATTTT
CDR3 protein: CAWAPGGEIDTQYF

J gene: TRBJ2-2
clone size: .
D gene: TRBD2
V gene: TRBV29-1
CDR3 DNA: TGCAGCGTTGGAGGCGGGGGAGCGACCGGGGAGCTGTTTTTT
CDR3 protein: CSVGGGGATGELFF

J gene: TRBJ1-2
clone size: .
D gene: TRBD1
V gene: TRBV19
CDR3 DNA: TGTGCCAGTAGCCTTCAAACCGGGACAGGGGACGGCTACACCTTC
CDR3 protein: CASSLQTGTGDGYTF

J gene: TRBJ1-1
clone size: .
D gene: .
V gene: TRBV14
CDR3 DNA: TGTGCCAGCAGCCAAGGGGACCCCGACAGGCCCACTGAAGCTTTCTTT
CDR3 protein: CASSQGDPDRPTEAFF

J gene: TRBJ1-2
clone size: .
D gene: .
V gene: TRBV10-3
CDR3 DNA: TGTGCCATCAGTGACCGTGGCTCCGAATTTGGCTACACCTTC
CDR3 protein: CAISDRGSEFGYTF

J gene: TRBJ2-5
clone size: .
D gene: TRBD2
V gene: TRBV25-1
CDR3 DNA: TGTGCCAGCAGCACTTGGGAGGGACAAGAGACCCAGTACTTC
CDR3 protein: CASSTWEGQETQYF

J gene: TRBJ1-4
clone size: .
D gene: .
V gene: TRBV16
CDR3 DNA: TGTGCCAGCAGCACCGTTCCACCAGGCCAAGATAATGAAAAACTGTTTTTT
CDR3 protein: CASSTVPPGQDNEKLFF

J gene: TRBJ1-4
clone size: .
D gene: TRBD1
V gene: TRBV7-2
CDR3 DNA: TGTGCCAGCAGCCCAAGCCCCGGGACAGCTAATGAAAAACTGTTTTTT
CDR3 protein: CASSPSPGTANEKLFF

J gene: TRBJ1-1
clone size: .
D gene: TRBD1
V gene: TRBV5-5
CDR3 DNA: TGTGCCAGCAGTTTGGGACAGGGATCATTGGGAGCTTTCTTT
CDR3 protein: CASSLGQGSLGAFF

J gene: TRBJ1-6
clone size: .
D gene: .
V gene: TRBV11-2
CDR3 DNA: TGTGCCAGCAGCCTCCGCTCCTATAATTCACCCCTCCACTTT
CDR3 protein: CASSLRSYNSPLHF

J gene: TRBJ2-7
clone size: .
D gene: TRBD2
V gene: TRBV6-2/TRBV6-3
CDR3 DNA: TGTGCCAGCAGTTACTTCGGGAGGGCCTCCGAGCAGTACTTC
CDR3 protein: CASSYFGRASEQYF

J gene: TRBJ2-7
clone size: once
D gene: .
V gene: TRBV5-1
CDR3 DNA: TGCGCCAGCAGCTTGGAAAGGGGTGTTCTCGGGAGCGAGCAGTACTTC
CDR3 protein: CASSLERGVLGSEQYF

J gene: TRBJ1-1
clone size: .
D gene: TRBD1
V gene: TRBV19
CDR3 DNA: TGTGCCAGTAGTGTAGACAGGGGGTCTACCCTGGGGGACACTGAAGCTTTCTTT
CDR3 protein: CASSVDRGSTLGDTEAFF

J gene: TRBJ2-3
clone size: .
D gene: TRBD2
V gene: TRBV7-3
CDR3 DNA: TGTGCCAGCAGCTCCTGGACTAGGAACTCAGATACGCAGTATTTT
CDR3 protein: CASSSWTRNSDTQYF

J gene: TRBJ2-5
clone size: .
D gene: TRBD1
V gene: TRBV6-5
CDR3 DNA: TGTGCCAGCAGTTATGGACAGGGGCGAGAGACCCAGTACTTC
CDR3 protein: CASSYGQGRETQYF

J gene: TRBJ1-2
clone size: .
D gene: .
V gene: TRBV28
CDR3 DNA: TGTGCCAGCAGTTTATGGCTCGACAGTAACTATGGCTACACCTTC
CDR3 protein: CASSLWLDSNYGYTF

J gene: TRBJ2-1
clone size: .
D gene: TRBD2
V gene: TRBV7-3
CDR3 DNA: TGTGCCAGCAGCTTTCGGCCCCTTGGACTAGCGGGAGTCTACAATGAGCAGTTCTTC
CDR3 protein: CASSFRPLGLAGVYNEQFF

J gene: TRBJ2-5
clone size: few
D gene: TRBD1
V gene: TRBV10-3
CDR3 DNA: TGTGCCATCAGTGGGACAGGGCAAGAGACCCAGTACTTC
CDR3 protein: CAISGTGQETQYF

J gene: TRBJ1-6
clone size: .
D gene: .
V gene: TRBV19
CDR3 DNA: TGTGCCAGTAGCCAGAGCCAGCACATGACAGGCTATAATTCACCCCTCCACTTT
CDR3 protein: CASSQSQHMTGYNSPLHF

J gene: TRBJ2-1
clone size: .
D gene: .
V gene: TRBV27
CDR3 DNA: TGTGCCAGCAGTCCCGGACTGAAATACAATGAGCAGTTCTTC
CDR3 protein: CASSPGLKYNEQFF

J gene: TRBJ1-1
clone size: .
D gene: .
V gene: TRBV6-5
CDR3 DNA: TGTGCCAGCAGCCTCGGGGGAAACACTGAAGCTTTCTTT
CDR3 protein: CASSLGGNTEAFF

J gene: TRBJ1-1
clone size: .
D gene: .
V gene: TRBV5-1
CDR3 DNA: TGCGCCAGCAGCTTATGGGACACCGGGCACACTGAAGCTTTCTTT
CDR3 protein: CASSLWDTGHTEAFF

J gene: TRBJ2-3
clone size: .
D gene: TRBD1
V gene: TRBV5-1
CDR3 DNA: TGCGCCAGCAGCTTGGTACCGGGACAGGGCGCAGATACGCAGTATTTT
CDR3 protein: CASSLVPGQGADTQYF

J gene: TRBJ2-4
clone size: .
D gene: TRBD1
V gene: TRBV15
CDR3 DNA: TGTGCCACCAGCAGAGACAACAGGGGGTATGAGGGTGCCAAAAACATTCAGTACTTC
CDR3 protein: CATSRDNRGYEGAKNIQYF

J gene: TRBJ1-3
clone size: .
D gene: .
V gene: TRBV5-1
CDR3 DNA: TGCGCCAGCAGCTTGGGGGCAGGGATTAGCTCTGGAAACACCATATATTTT
CDR3 protein: CASSLGAGISSGNTIYF

J gene: TRBJ1-1
clone size: .
D gene: TRBD1
V gene: TRBV4-1
CDR3 DNA: TGCGCCAGCAGCCATCCCCAGGGGGCTGAACCTGAAGCTTTCTTT
CDR3 protein: CASSHPQGAEPEAFF

J gene: TRBJ1-2
clone size: .
D gene: .
V gene: TRBV23-1
CDR3 DNA: TGCGCCAGCAGTCAACCCCCGGGGGGCGAGTATGGCTACACCTTC
CDR3 protein: CASSQPPGGEYGYTF

J gene: TRBJ2-1
clone size: .
D gene: TRBD2
V gene: TRBV6-4
CDR3 DNA: TGTGCCAGCAGACTAGAGGCTAGCGGGAGCCATGAGCAGTTCTTC
CDR3 protein: CASRLEASGSHEQFF

J gene: TRBJ2-5
clone size: .
D gene: .
V gene: TRBV5-6
CDR3 DNA: TGTGCCAGCAGCCGCGAAACCCAAGAGACCCAGTACTTC
CDR3 protein: CASSRETQETQYF

J gene: TRBJ2-1
clone size: .
D gene: TRBD2
V gene: TRBV13
CDR3 DNA: TGTGCCAGCAGCTCCTTGCGGGGGGGGCTTAGCTCCTACAATGAGCAGTTCTTC
CDR3 protein: CASSSLRGGLSSYNEQFF

J gene: TRBJ2-1
clone size: .
D gene: .
V gene: TRBV7-2
CDR3 DNA: TGTGCCAGCAGCTTATCCCCCCGGAGCTCCTACAATGAGCAGTTCTTC
CDR3 protein: CASSLSPRSSYNEQFF

J gene: TRBJ1-2
clone size: .
D gene: .
V gene: TRBV28
CDR3 DNA: TGTGCCAGCAGTTTACAGGGATGGGGCTACACCTTC
CDR3 protein: CASSLQGWGYTF

J gene: TRBJ1-6
clone size: .
D gene: TRBD1
V gene: TRBV2
CDR3 DNA: TGTGCCAGCAGTACAGGGGGCTATAATTCACCCCTCCACTTT
CDR3 protein: CASSTGGYNSPLHF

J gene: TRBJ2-7
clone size: .
D gene: TRBD2
V gene: TRBV20-1
CDR3 DNA: TGCAGTGCCAGTCCCGGGACTAGTTCCTACGAGCAGTACTTC
CDR3 protein: CSASPGTSSYEQYF